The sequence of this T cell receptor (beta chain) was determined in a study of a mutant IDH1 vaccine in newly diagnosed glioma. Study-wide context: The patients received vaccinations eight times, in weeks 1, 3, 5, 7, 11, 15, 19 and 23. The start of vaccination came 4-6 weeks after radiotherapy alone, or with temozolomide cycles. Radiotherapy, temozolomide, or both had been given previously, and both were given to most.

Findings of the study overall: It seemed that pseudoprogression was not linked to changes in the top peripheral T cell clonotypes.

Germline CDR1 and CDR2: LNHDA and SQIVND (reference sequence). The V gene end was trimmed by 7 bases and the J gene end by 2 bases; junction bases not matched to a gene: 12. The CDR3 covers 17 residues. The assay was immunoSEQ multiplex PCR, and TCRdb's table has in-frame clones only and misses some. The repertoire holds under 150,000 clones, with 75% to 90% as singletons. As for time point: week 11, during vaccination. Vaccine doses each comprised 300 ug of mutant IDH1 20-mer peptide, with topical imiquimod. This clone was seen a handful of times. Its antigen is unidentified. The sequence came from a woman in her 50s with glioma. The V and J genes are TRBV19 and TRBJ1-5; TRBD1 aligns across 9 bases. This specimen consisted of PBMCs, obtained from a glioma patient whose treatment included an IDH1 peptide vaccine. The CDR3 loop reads CASTILGQGKRNQPQHF. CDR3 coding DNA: TGTGCCAGTACCATCCTGGGACAGGGTAAACGCAATCAGCCCCAGCATTTT.